This TCR beta chain originates from a study of blood T cell repertoires in COVID-19. Study context: Samples came from the United States, Italy and Spain, spanning acute and convalescent COVID-19. Sources were T cells, B-cell-depleted T cells, or PBMCs; the material itself was cDNA or gDNA.

Germline lookup yields CDR1 MNHEY and CDR2 SVGAGI. After removal of 6 bases from V and 5 bases from J, the junction contained 6 bases not matched to a gene. This CDR3 comprises 14 residues. Clones were read by immunoSEQ multiplex PCR, and TCRdb kept only the in-frame ones, dropping some. Of about 200,000 clones in the sample, approximately 94% were seen once. What was sequenced was peripheral blood. The chain has TRBV6-5 and TRBJ2-3; 9 bases line up with TRBD1. This clonotype was obtained from a man aged 25-45 years with COVID-19, enrolled during active disease. CDR3 amino acids: CASRYRGLGDTQYF. In DNA form, the CDR3 reads TGTGCCAGCAGATACAGGGGGCTAGGAGATACGCAGTATTTT.